These 25 T cell receptor beta chains came from one sample sequenced in a study of tumor-infiltrating lymphocytes in primary liver carcinoma. From 400 to 550 ng total RNA, TCR beta cDNA was generated with a primer in the constant region. Sequencing libraries for TCR beta derived from three nested multiplex PCR rounds that used slightly modified ARM-PCR. Each of the first two PCR rounds ran roughly 10 cycles with TRBV1-TRBV30 forward and C-beta reverse primers. TCRdb itself ran the multiplex PCR reads through MiXCR, one entry per CDR3 protein. Seen here are about 200,000 distinct CDR3 sequences, roughly 80% observed once, and the top ten hold 15% to 20%. The source material, 20-30 mg of unsorted bulk tissue, was used to co-extract RNA and DNA. The source material was tumor tissue from primary liver carcinoma. The receptors originated from a man aged 35 to 55 with primary liver carcinoma and hepatitis B virus infection.

This clonotype was seen only a few times. Its ends do not fully match the called genes, so a read error is possible. This chain connects TRBV11-1 to TRBJ2-3, with 10 bases matching TRBD2. Per germline, CDR1 SGHAT and CDR2 FQDESV (reference sequence). The CDR3 runs to 15 residues. CDR3 sequence (DNA): TGTGCTAGCAGCTTAGCGGGAGGAAGTATAGATACGCAGTATTTT. Its protein product is CASSLAGGSIDTQYF.

This clonotype was observed a few times. The CDR3 does not close with the conserved phenylalanine or tryptophan, likely indicating a read error. The genes are TRBV4-2 and TRBJ2-7, with 11 bases lining up with TRBD2. The trim removed 0 bases at V and 5 bases at J, leaving 3 bases unmatched. The CDR3 totals 15 residues. Looked up from germline, CDR1 is LGHNA and CDR2 is YNFKEQ. This CDR3 is CASSQDSGRDNEQYL. CDR3 DNA: TGTGCCAGCAGCCAAGATAGCGGGAGGGATAACGAGCAGTACTTA.

On this clonotype: Because it lacks the conserved phenylalanine or tryptophan at the end, this CDR3 is likely a read error. Because the CDR3's place on the DNA is in doubt, the DNA is left out and the CDR3 is given as listed by TCRdb. The rearrangement uses TRBV12-3 or TRBV12-4 and TRBJ2-5; the table's D call, TRBD1, has no DNA check behind it. The CDR3 length is 14 residues, termini included. CDR3: CVSSSWTVVETQYS.

Turning to this clonotype: The junction departs from the called germline gene at one end, perhaps through a read error. This chain's CDR3 is CTSSINANTGELIF. CDR3 in DNA: TGTACCAGCAGCATAAACGCGAATACCGGGGAGCTGATTTTT. This rearrangement joins TRBV11-3 to TRBJ2-2, with D perhaps matching TRBD2 (5 bases). Per germline, CDR1 SGHNT and CDR2 YENEEA. The CDR3 extends over 14 amino acids.

This rearrangement joins TRBV5-1 to TRBJ1-6, with no clear D. The CDR3 extends over 14 amino acids. The germline gives CDR1 SGHRS, CDR2 YFSETQ. V lost 6 bases to trimming and J lost 5 bases, with 12 bases between them. CDR3 sequence reads: CASTRYANNSPLHF. CDR3 DNA: TGCGCCAGCACGCGGTACGCCAATAATTCACCCCTCCACTTT.

Regarding this clonotype: Without the conserved terminal phenylalanine or tryptophan, this CDR3 likely stems from a read error. This chain joins TRBV12-3 or TRBV12-4 and TRBJ1-5; D gene ambiguous. Deletions cut 6 bases from V and 7 bases from J, with 19 bases between. This CDR3 region has 15 residues. CDR3 sequence: CASSTAAQTNQPQHL. Here the CDR3 DNA reads TGTGCCAGCAGCACCGCAGCGCAGACTAACCAGCCCCAGCATCTT.

A note on this clonotype: One end of the junction does not line up with germline, which may come from a read error. The V call is TRBV30, the J call TRBJ2-7, with 10 bases identical to TRBD1. CDR1 and CDR2 (germline): GTSNPN, SVGIG (reference sequence). The CDR3 length is 12 residues. The chain's CDR3 is CAWRDRGHEQYF. The CDR3 DNA follows: TGTGCATGGAGGGACAGGGGCCACGAGCAGTACTTC. Using reference TRBV30 and TRBJ2-7 for the parts outside the CDR3, the full variable domain is SQTIHQWPATLVQPVGSPLSLECTVEGTSNPNLYWYRQAAGRGLQLLFYSVGIGQISSEVPQNLSASRPQDRQFILSSKKLLLSDSGFYLCAWRDRGHEQYFGPGTRLTVT.

Points on this clonotype: The junction departs from germline at one end; a sequencing error may be responsible. The chain recombines TRBV4-3 with TRBJ2-1; 8 nucleotides match TRBD2. From germline, CDR1 is LGHNA and CDR2 YSLEER. The CDR3 contains 17 residues. The CDR3 sequence: CDSSQIYQREPYNEQFF. The DNA for the CDR3 is TGCGACAGCAGCCAAATATATCAGCGGGAGCCCTACAATGAGCAGTTCTTC.

V usage is TRBV29-1 and J usage is TRBJ2-5; D might be TRBD1 or TRBD2, each matching 5 bases. V lost 6 bases, J lost 5 bases, and 22 bases lay in between. The CDR3 consists of 15 residues. Germline V gene sequence: CDR1 SQVTM, CDR2 ANQGSEA. The CDR3: CSVRVPREGIETQYF. The CDR3, as DNA: TGCAGCGTCCGAGTCCCGCGAGAGGGGATTGAGACCCAGTACTTC.

This clonotype was recorded at least ten times. The V and J genes are TRBV4-2 and TRBJ1-4, with D uncertain. The V and J ends lost 0 bases and 3 bases respectively, with 8 bases between them. The CDR3 consists of 15 residues. The V gene's germline CDR1 is LGHNA and CDR2 YNFKEQ. The CDR3 sequence is CASSQERIPNEKLFF. CDR3 bases: TGTGCCAGCAGCCAAGAACGGATTCCTAATGAAAAACTGTTTTTT.

For this clonotype: A much larger clone differs from this one at a single base, so this may be a read error. V gene TRBV28 combines with J gene TRBJ2-3; 11 bases agree with TRBD2. This CDR3 region has 17 residues. CDR1 and CDR2 from the germline V gene are MDHEN and SYDVKM. This CDR3 is CPSSLLGLAGLTDTQYF. Written as DNA, the CDR3 is TGTCCCAGCAGTCTCCTTGGACTAGCGGGTCTCACAGATACGCAGTATTTT. Supplemented by reference TRBV28 and TRBJ2-3, the full variable domain reads DVKVTQSSRYLVKRTGEKVFLECVQDMDHENMFWYRQDPGLGLRLIYFSYDVKMKEKGDIPEGYSVSREKKERFSLILESASTNQTSMYLCPSSLLGLAGLTDTQYFGPGTRLTVL.

A note on this clonotype: The CDR3 does not end in the conserved phenylalanine or tryptophan, so this is likely a read error. This rearrangement joins TRBV6-1 to TRBJ1-2, with D possibly TRBD1 on 6 matching bases. The CDR3 runs to 14 residues. CDR1 and CDR2 (germline): MNHNS, SASEGT. V was cut by 7 bases and J by 3 bases, with 15 bases left in between. The CDR3 DNA sequence: TGTGCCAGCACTACAACGGCAGGGGACTATGGCTACACCTCC. As protein: CASTTTAGDYGYTS.

About this clonotype itself: Because the CDR3 is missing its conserved closing phenylalanine or tryptophan, this is likely a read error. The chain carries TRBV29-1 and TRBJ2-2, with D unclear. This CDR3 is 12 amino acids long. Germline V gene lookup returns CDR1 SQVTM and CDR2 ANQGSEA. The CDR3 spells CSVMGNTGELFV. The CDR3 DNA sequence: TGCAGCGTTATGGGTAACACCGGAGAGCTGTTTGTT.

Comment on this clonotype: Since the CDR3 does not end with the conserved phenylalanine or tryptophan, this likely comes from a read error. This chain uses TRBV4-2 with TRBJ2-1, with a weak D call TRBD1 (6 bases). CDR1 LGHNA and CDR2 YNFKEQ come from the germline V gene. The CDR3 length is 17 residues. The CDR3 nucleotides read TGTGCCAGCAACCAAGAGGTAGTGGGGGCCTCCTACAATGAGCAGTTCTCC. As protein: CASNQEVVGASYNEQFS.

The V gene is TRBV12-3 or TRBV12-4, the J gene TRBJ2-1; D is possibly TRBD1 or TRBD2 (5 bases each). Trimming stripped 5 bases from V and 8 bases from J, with 19 bases between. The CDR3 has 15 amino acids. The CDR3 nucleotides are TGTGCCAGCAGTACGGTAGCGTGGGGCGCCGATGAGCAGTTCTTC. Residues: CASSTVAWGADEQFF.

Points on this clonotype: The CDR3 ends on some other residue instead of the conserved phenylalanine or tryptophan, so this is likely a read error. The rearrangement joins TRBV6-6 to TRBJ2-2; 7 nucleotides align to TRBD2. The CDR3 extends over 17 amino acids. Trimming took 11 bases from V and 4 from J; bases not matched to a gene: 19. Germline lookup yields CDR1 MNHNY and CDR2 SVGAGI (reference sequence). Here the CDR3 DNA reads TGTGCCGCGGGAGAATCTTACGCGACGGGGGGCACCGGGGAGCTGTTTTAT. Translated: CAAGESYATGGTGELFY.

Worth noting for this clonotype: Given the absence of the conserved phenylalanine or tryptophan at the CDR3 end, a read error is likely. J is TRBJ2-1 and V is TRBV6-5; tentative D call: TRBD2 (6 bases). CDR1 is MNHEY, CDR2 SVGAGI, per germline. V shed 7 bases and J shed 6 bases, with 25 bases lying between them. The CDR3 has 17 residues. CDR3 residues: CASISTAFDRGGNEQFL. The CDR3 bases are TGTGCCAGCATTTCCACGGCCTTCGACCGGGGAGGCAATGAGCAGTTCCTC.

Regarding this clonotype: A read error may produce the germline difference seen at one junction end. The rearrangement links TRBV5-4 to TRBJ2-1; D is possibly TRBD2 (6 bases). The germline gives CDR1 SGHNT, CDR2 YYREEE (reference sequence). This CDR3 has 17 residues. The chain's CDR3 is CACSPGGGGISYNEQFF. CDR3 coding DNA: TGTGCCTGCAGTCCTGGCGGAGGCGGGATCTCCTACAATGAGCAGTTCTTC. Variable domain in full (rest from reference TRBV5-4 and TRBJ2-1): ETGVTQSPTHLIKTRGQQVTLRCSSQSGHNTVSWYQQALGQGPQFIFQYYREEENGRGNFPPRFSGLQFPNYSSELNVNALELDDSALYLCACSPGGGGISYNEQFFGPGTRLTVL.

Turning to this clonotype: With a much larger clone just one base away, this may be a read error. V gene TRBV28 combines with J gene TRBJ1-2; unclear D gene. The CDR3 is 12 residues long. The germline V gene encodes CDR1 MDHEN and CDR2 SYDVKM. V was cut by 5 bases and J by 6 bases, with 10 bases left in between. This CDR3 reads CASSRITDGYTF. Here the CDR3 DNA reads TGTGCCAGCAGTAGGATAACAGATGGCTACACCTTC.

Note on this clonotype: One end of the junction fails to match germline, which may point to a read error. The CDR3, as DNA: TGCGACAGCAGCATGGACGCAGCGAGAGATACGCAGCATTTT. This sequence encodes CDSSMDAARDTQHF. This chain uses TRBV5-1 with TRBJ2-3; no definite D call. Judging by the DNA end, TRBJ1-5 fits better; the J call may be wrong. The CDR3 has 14 amino acids. The germline CDR1 and CDR2 sequences are SGHRS and YFSETQ.

Concerning this clonotype itself: One end of the junction varies from germline; a read error may be responsible. This chain links TRBV6-1 with TRBJ2-2; D may be TRBD1 (6 bases). The germline gives CDR1 MNHNS, CDR2 SASEGT. CDR3 length equals 14 residues. This CDR3 is CANNPRGTIEEMFF. Here the CDR3 DNA reads TGTGCCAATAACCCCCGAGGGACAATAGAGGAGATGTTTTTT.

On this clonotype: The junction differs from germline at one of its ends, possibly a read error. The chain carries TRBV29-1 and TRBJ2-5; 8 bases agree with TRBD1. The CDR3 runs to 15 residues. CDR1 is SQVTM, CDR2 ANQGSEA, per germline. CDR3 DNA: TGCAGCATTGAAGCGGACAGGGTGCGAGCAGAGACCCAGTGCTTC. The encoded protein is CSIEADRVRAETQCF.

About this clonotype: At one end the junction does not follow the germline gene, possibly because of a read error. The genes are TRBV6-1 and TRBJ2-3; D might be TRBD1 (5 bases). Germline loops: CDR1 MNHNS, CDR2 SASEGT. This CDR3 comprises 15 residues. The CDR3 DNA follows: TGTGCCAGTAGAGTTAGGGGCCAGGCTACAGATAGGCAGTATTTT. Amino acids: CASRVRGQATDRQYF.

On this clonotype: In this CDR3 the conserved last residue, phenylalanine or tryptophan, is missing, so a read error is likely. The V gene is TRBV30, the J gene TRBJ2-4; 9 bases are a match to TRBD1. After removal of 3 bases from V and 8 bases from J, the junction contained 8 bases not matched to a gene. CDR3 length equals 14 residues. The germline V gene has CDR1 GTSNPN and CDR2 SVGIG (reference sequence). The CDR3 protein is CAWSGGTGYDIQYL. The CDR3 DNA follows: TGTGCCTGGAGCGGAGGGACAGGGTATGACATTCAGTACCTC.

This clonotype has a single count. Mismatch with germline at one junction end may stem from a read error. The chain recombines TRBV29-1 with TRBJ1-3; D not resolved. The V gene's germline CDR1 is SQVTM and CDR2 ANQGSEA. This CDR3 region has 12 residues. The DNA of the CDR3 is TGCAGCGTTGAAGGGGGTGGAAATACCACATATTTT. This gives the protein CSVEGGGNTTYF.